These 8 T cell receptor beta chains were sequenced from one sample in a study of cytomegalovirus exposure and HLA in healthy donors. In the PCR, 60 Vbeta and 13 Jbeta primers were used. TCRdb's copy holds only in-frame clones and misses some; the assay was immunoSEQ multiplex PCR. The data hold more than 150,000 clones, with about 86% observed a single time. The source material was PBMCs. These receptors were obtained from a woman aged 25 to 39 in good health and CMV-seronegative.

The rearrangement uses TRBV25-1 and TRBJ2-1; 9 nucleotides agree with TRBD1. This CDR3 contains 15 residues. From germline, CDR1 is MGHDK and CDR2 SYGVNS. Trimming took 6 bases from V and 0 from J; bases not matched to a gene: 3. CDR3 amino acids: CASRATGGSYNEQFF. The CDR3 DNA sequence: TGTGCCAGCAGGGCGACAGGGGGCTCCTACAATGAGCAGTTCTTC.

The gene calls are TRBV6-5 and TRBJ2-3; no clear D. Germline V gene data show CDR1 as MNHEY and CDR2 as SVGAGI. Trimming pared 8 bases from V and 6 bases from J, leaving 9 bases between. The CDR3 length is 11 residues. CDR3 sequence reads: CASAVPDTQYF. The CDR3 coding sequence is TGTGCCAGCGCGGTTCCCGATACGCAGTATTTT.

This clone has just a few counts. The rearrangement joins TRBV4-1 to TRBJ2-7, with D uncertain. This CDR3 region has 13 residues. CDR1 MGHRA and CDR2 YSYEKL come from the germline V gene. V dropped 2 bases and J dropped 2 bases, with 7 bases sitting between them. The CDR3 sequence: CASSQIDAYEQYF. The CDR3 DNA is TGCGCCAGCAGCCAAATAGATGCCTACGAGCAGTACTTC.

The sample holds a few counts of this clone. The junction differs from germline at one of its ends, possibly a read error. This chain joins TRBV19 and TRBJ1-2; D is unresolved. The CDR3 spans 13 residues. CDR1 LNHDA and CDR2 SQIVND come from the germline V gene (reference sequence). The CDR3 nucleotides are TGTACCAGTAGTTACGTGGTAGACTATGGCTACACCTTC. It is translated as CTSSYVVDYGYTF.

This clone was picked up one time. The chain uses TRBV28 and TRBJ2-1; 8 bases fit TRBD1. Germline CDR1 reads MDHEN; CDR2 reads SYDVKM. This CDR3 region has 14 residues. V shed 6 bases, J shed 9 bases, and the junction held 10 bases outside the gene matches. CDR3 DNA sequence: TGTGCCAGCAGCCCACAGGGGGGCACGCGTGAGCAGTTCTTC. Its translation is CASSPQGGTREQFF.

This clone has more than one count but fewer than ten. The genes are TRBV28 and TRBJ1-2; 10 positions match TRBD1. The ends lost 8 bases at V and 4 bases at J; junction bases unmatched: 10. This CDR3 is 15 amino acids long. Germline V gene data show CDR1 as MDHEN and CDR2 as SYDVKM. Here the CDR3 reads CASYAPGQGTYGYTF. The CDR3 coding sequence is TGTGCCAGCTATGCACCGGGACAGGGGACCTATGGCTACACCTTC.

This clone was detected a few times. The chain links TRBV2 to TRBJ2-3; TRBD1 aligns across 12 bases. Germline values: CDR1 SNHLY, CDR2 FYNNEI. The CDR3 is made up of 16 amino acids. V shed 2 bases, J shed 4 bases, and the junction held 4 bases outside the gene matches. CDR3: CASSETGTGGADTQYF. The CDR3, as DNA: TGTGCCAGCAGTGAAACCGGGACAGGGGGCGCAGATACGCAGTATTTT. The full variable domain, its missing parts supplied by reference TRBV2 and TRBJ2-3, is EPEVTQTPSHQVTQMGQEVILRCVPISNHLYFYWYRQILGQKVEFLVSFYNNEISEKSEIFDDQFSVERPDGSNFTLKIRSTKLEDSAMYFCASSETGTGGADTQYFGPGTRLTVL.

This sequence joins TRBV18 and TRBJ2-7; 10 bases are a match to TRBD2. The V gene's germline CDR1 is KGHSH and CDR2 LQKENI. Trimming at V came to 3 bases and at J to 2 bases, leaving 7 bases not matched to a gene. The CDR3 runs 16 residues. This CDR3 is CASSPLEREGPYEQYF. The DNA for the CDR3 is TGTGCCAGCTCACCGCTGGAGCGGGAGGGCCCCTACGAGCAGTACTTC.